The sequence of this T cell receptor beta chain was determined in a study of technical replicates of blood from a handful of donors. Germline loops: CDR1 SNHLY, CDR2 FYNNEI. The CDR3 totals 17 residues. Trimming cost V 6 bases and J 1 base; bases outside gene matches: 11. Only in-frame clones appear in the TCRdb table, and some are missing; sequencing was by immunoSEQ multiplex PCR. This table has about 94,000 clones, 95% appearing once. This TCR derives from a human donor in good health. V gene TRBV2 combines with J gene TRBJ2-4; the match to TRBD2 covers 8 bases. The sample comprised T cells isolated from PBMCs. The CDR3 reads CASRSPGGGRAKNIQYF. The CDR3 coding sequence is TGTGCCAGCAGATCACCCGGGGGGGGCAGGGCCAAAAACATTCAGTACTTC.